These 32 T cell receptor beta chains share one sample of origin, sequenced in a study of blood T cell repertoires in COVID-19. Using immunoSEQ multiplex PCR, the repertoire was profiled, and TCRdb retains in-frame clones only, with some absent. The data contain about 120,000 clones, 82% of them singletons. The sample comprised peripheral blood. The receptor source for this set is a woman in her 70s with acute or convalescent COVID-19.

The V gene is TRBV3-1 (or the pseudogene TRBV3-2), the J gene TRBJ2-7; 7 bases match TRBD1. J was trimmed by 2 bases and V by 1 base; bases with no gene match: 8. CDR1 is LGHDT and CDR2 is YNNKEL in the germline V gene (reference sequence). The CDR3 is 16 residues long. The CDR3 sequence is CASSQGIRDSPYEQYV. CDR3 sequence (DNA): TGTGCCAGCAGCCAAGGAATCCGGGACAGCCCCTACGAGCAGTACGTC.

The chain combines TRBV5-4 with TRBJ1-2; no reliable D call. The germline V and J ends were trimmed by 1 base and 3 bases, with 7 bases remaining between them. CDR1 and CDR2 (germline): SGHNT, YYREEE (reference sequence). CDR3 size: 13 residues. CDR3 DNA sequence: TGTGCCAGCAGCTTGCGGAGGGACTATGGCTACACCTTC. Protein product: CASSLRRDYGYTF. Together with reference TRBV5-4 and TRBJ1-2, the CDR3 gives the full variable domain: ETGVTQSPTHLIKTRGQQVTLRCSSQSGHNTVSWYQQALGQGPQFIFQYYREEENGRGNFPPRFSGLQFPNYSSELNVNALELDDSALYLCASSLRRDYGYTFGSGTRLTVV.

The chain carries TRBV5-1 and TRBJ2-2; tentative D call: TRBD1 (5 bases). With 0 bases removed from V and 4 bases from J, the gap between germline ends came to 7 bases. This CDR3 contains 14 residues. Germline V gives CDR1 SGHRS, CDR2 YFSETQ. For the CDR3, the DNA is TGCGCCAGCAGCTTGGGGGGCGGCACCGGGGAGCTGTTTTTT. Translation gives CASSLGGGTGELFF. The full variable domain, completed using reference TRBV5-1 and TRBJ2-2, is KAGVTQTPRYLIKTRGQQVTLSCSPISGHRSVSWYQQTPGQGLQFLFEYFSETQRNKGNFPGRFSGRQFSNSRSEMNVSTLELGDSALYLCASSLGGGTGELFFGEGSRLTVL.

This clone was seen only a few times. The chain uses TRBV19 and TRBJ1-2, with TRBD1 matching 8 bases. CDR1 LNHDA and CDR2 SQIVND come from the germline V gene (reference sequence). V dropped 4 bases and J dropped 6; count of bases not matched to a gene: 4. The CDR3 has 13 amino acids. The CDR3 sequence: CASSTDRGHGYTF. The DNA for the CDR3 is TGTGCCAGTAGTACCGACAGGGGACATGGCTACACCTTC. The complete variable domain, with remaining parts taken from reference TRBV19 and TRBJ1-2, reads DGGITQSPKYLFRKEGQNVTLSCEQNLNHDAMYWYRQDPGQGLRLIYYSQIVNDFQKGDIAEGYSVSREKKESFPLTVTSAQKNPTAFYLCASSTDRGHGYTFGSGTRLTVV.

The chain is built from TRBV6-5 and TRBJ1-1, with D uncertain. The CDR3 contains 14 residues. Trimming stripped 2 bases from V and 4 bases from J, with 11 bases between. Germline V gene lookup returns CDR1 MNHEY and CDR2 SVGAGI. CDR3: CASSYGLEATEAFF. The CDR3 DNA follows: TGTGCCAGCAGTTACGGTCTAGAGGCCACTGAAGCTTTCTTT.

CDR3 loop: CSVSDRGSNYGYTF. CDR3 in DNA: TGCAGCGTTTCGGACAGGGGGTCTAACTATGGCTACACCTTC. V and J are TRBV29-1 and TRBJ1-2; 10 nucleotides match TRBD1. This CDR3 is 14 amino acids long. J gave up 0 bases and V 5 bases, and 3 bases lay outside the gene matches. CDR1 is SQVTM and CDR2 is ANQGSEA in the germline V gene.

Remarks on this clone: The same CDR3 is also encoded by other DNA sequences in this sample. The chain has TRBV12-3 or TRBV12-4 and TRBJ1-1; D is ambiguous. The CDR3 extends over 13 amino acids. The V end was cut by 3 bases, the J end by 1 base, with 6 bases between. The CDR3 protein is CASSLGRNTEAFF. CDR3 DNA: TGTGCCAGCAGTTTGGGCAGGAACACTGAAGCTTTCTTT.

This rearrangement joins TRBV7-2 to TRBJ1-5; no clear D. This CDR3 spans 15 amino acids. V shed 1 base and J shed 3 bases, with 10 bases lying between them. Germline V CDR1 and CDR2: SGHTA, FQGNSA. CDR3 sequence (DNA): TGTGCCAGCAGCTTAGAGTTAAAGCACAATCAGCCCCAGCATTTT. This translates into CASSLELKHNQPQHF.

This chain connects TRBV6-5 to TRBJ1-6; 7 bases match TRBD1. Germline assignment: CDR1 MNHEY and CDR2 SVGAGI. This CDR3 has 14 amino acids. The J segment lost 5 bases and the V segment lost 6 bases, leaving 4 bases of the junction unmatched. CDR3 coding DNA: TGTGCCAGCAGCCTGACAGGGAATAATTCACCCCTCCACTTT. This sequence encodes CASSLTGNNSPLHF.

V usage is TRBV27 and J usage is TRBJ1-6, with D perhaps matching TRBD1 (6 bases). The CDR3 covers 13 residues. Germline V gene lookup returns CDR1 MNHEY and CDR2 SMNVEV (reference sequence). V lost 5 bases, J lost 10 bases, and 12 bases lay in between. Here the CDR3 reads CASSRTVESPLHF. CDR3 nucleotide sequence: TGTGCCAGCAGTCGGACAGTAGAATCACCCCTCCACTTT.

The chain joins TRBV19 to TRBJ2-7, with TRBD1 matching over 10 bases. Trimming at V came to 3 bases and at J to 3 bases, leaving 5 bases not matched to a gene. The CDR3 contains 15 residues. Germline V gives CDR1 LNHDA, CDR2 SQIVND (reference sequence). The CDR3 region is CASSISGQGGYEQYV. The CDR3 coding sequence is TGTGCCAGTAGTATTTCTGGACAGGGGGGCTACGAGCAGTACGTC.

The rearrangement links TRBV30 to TRBJ2-1; D might be TRBD2 (6 bases). Trimming removed 0 bases at V and 3 bases at J, with 12 bases between. This CDR3 region has 15 residues. Germline assignment: CDR1 GTSNPN and CDR2 SVGIG (reference sequence). CDR3 residues: CAWSVDVGGYNEQFF. In DNA form, the CDR3 reads TGTGCCTGGAGTGTGGACGTGGGGGGCTACAATGAGCAGTTCTTC. Full variable domain (outside the CDR3, taken from reference TRBV30 and TRBJ2-1): SQTIHQWPATLVQPVGSPLSLECTVEGTSNPNLYWYRQAAGRGLQLLFYSVGIGQISSEVPQNLSASRPQDRQFILSSKKLLLSDSGFYLCAWSVDVGGYNEQFFGPGTRLTVL.

V is TRBV13 and J is TRBJ1-2, with D perhaps TRBD1 (6 bases). Germline lookup yields CDR1 PRHDT and CDR2 FYEKMQ (reference sequence). V dropped 2 bases and J dropped 3 bases, with 10 bases sitting between them. The CDR3 loop spans 14 amino acids. CDR3 in amino acids: CASSLRAGDYGYTF. The CDR3 DNA reads TGTGCCAGCAGCTTAAGAGCAGGGGACTATGGCTACACCTTC.

The V gene is TRBV7-2, the J gene TRBJ1-5; D is possibly TRBD1 (5 bases). The CDR3 has 16 residues. V lost 4 bases and J lost 2, with 15 bases in between. CDR1 SGHTA and CDR2 FQGNSA come from the germline V gene. This CDR3 reads CASSSLVWGGNQPQHF. The DNA for the CDR3 is TGTGCCAGCAGCTCCCTCGTTTGGGGGGGCAATCAGCCCCAGCATTTT.

CDR3 residues: CASSPRGGAPDTQYF. In DNA, the CDR3 is TGTGCCAGCAGCCCGAGGGGGGGGGCACCAGATACGCAGTATTTT. The chain links TRBV6-5 to TRBJ2-3, with a weak D call TRBD2 (7 bases). V lost 6 bases, J lost 4 bases, and 17 bases lay in between. Germline V gives CDR1 MNHEY, CDR2 SVGAGI. The CDR3 sequence is 15 residues long.

The V gene is TRBV4-3, the J gene TRBJ2-3, with 8 bases that match TRBD1. The germline gives CDR1 LGHNA, CDR2 YSLEER. The CDR3 spans 18 residues. Trimming took 0 bases from V and 3 from J; bases not matched to a gene: 11. The CDR3 loop reads CASSQDLRTGYRTDTQYF. The CDR3 bases are TGCGCCAGCAGCCAAGATCTTCGGACAGGGTACAGAACAGATACGCAGTATTTT.

The chain carries TRBV4-3 and TRBJ1-3, with D possibly TRBD1 on 5 matching bases. The CDR3 consists of 15 residues. Trimming removed 0 bases from V and 4 bases from J, with 10 bases in between. Looked up from germline, CDR1 is LGHNA and CDR2 is YSLEER. CDR3 nucleotides: TGCGCCAGCAGCCAAGATAAGGGGTACGGAAACACCATATATTTT. Translating it yields CASSQDKGYGNTIYF.

In DNA form, the CDR3 reads TGTGCCAGCGTTTACAGGGGGTACACTGAAGCTTTCTTT. Protein: CASVYRGYTEAFF. The rearrangement joins TRBV6-5 to TRBJ1-1; TRBD1 agrees at 8 bases. CDR3 length: 13 amino acids. Germline V CDR1 and CDR2: MNHEY, SVGAGI. V dropped 8 bases and J dropped 3; count of bases not matched to a gene: 5.

The chain employs TRBV30 and TRBJ2-1, with D perhaps TRBD2 (5 bases). CDR1 and CDR2 (germline): GTSNPN, SVGIG (reference sequence). Trimming left V 0 bases short and J 2 bases short, with 11 bases between. The CDR3 extends over 15 amino acids. The CDR3 region is CAWSVGRGPYNEQFF. In DNA form, the CDR3 reads TGTGCCTGGAGTGTAGGACGGGGTCCCTACAATGAGCAGTTCTTC.

This rearrangement joins TRBV10-3 to TRBJ2-7; no clear D gene. Per the germline V gene, CDR1 is ENHRY and CDR2 is SYGVKD. This CDR3 has 13 amino acids. V was cut by 0 bases and J by 3 bases, with 6 bases left in between. The CDR3 spells CAISESPGYEQYF. CDR3 nucleotide sequence: TGTGCCATCAGTGAGTCTCCAGGCTACGAGCAGTACTTC.

J is TRBJ1-6 and V is TRBV21-1. TRBV21-1 is a pseudogene locus. CDR3 length equals 20 residues. The CDR3 DNA reads TGTGCCAGCAGCAAAGGACTAATGCCGGACCCCAGCTCCTATAATTCACCCCTCCACTTT. This encodes CASSKGLMPDPSSYNSPLHF.

This sequence joins TRBV19 and TRBJ2-1; TRBD2 matches at 8 bases. This CDR3 contains 15 residues. The V and J ends lost 7 bases and 2 bases, in that order; junction bases with no gene match: 7. Germline loops: CDR1 LNHDA, CDR2 SQIVND (reference sequence). CDR3 residues: CASTHLGGAYNEQFF. CDR3 DNA sequence: TGTGCCAGTACCCACCTCGGGGGGGCCTACAATGAGCAGTTCTTC.

This rearrangement joins TRBV13 to TRBJ2-3; 12 positions agree with TRBD2. The germline gives CDR1 PRHDT, CDR2 FYEKMQ (reference sequence). The CDR3 extends over 17 amino acids. The J segment lost 2 bases and the V segment lost 5 bases, leaving 8 bases of the junction unmatched. This chain's CDR3 is CASSIGLAGPDTDTQYF. CDR3 in DNA: TGTGCCAGCAGCATTGGACTAGCGGGGCCTGACACAGATACGCAGTATTTT.

The chain employs TRBV6-5 and TRBJ1-2; no reliable D call. The germline gives CDR1 MNHEY, CDR2 SVGAGI. V lost 6 bases and J 6 bases, leaving 14 bases between the germline ends. The CDR3 has 13 amino acids. CDR3 sequence: CASSLEGLNGYTF. For the CDR3, the DNA is TGTGCCAGCAGCCTGGAGGGTTTGAATGGCTACACCTTC.

The chain has TRBV2 and TRBJ2-7; 10 positions agree with TRBD1. With 7 bases clipped from V and 2 bases from J, the junction kept 5 bases outside the gene matches. The CDR3 is 14 residues long. Germline V CDR1 and CDR2: SNHLY, FYNNEI. The CDR3 loop reads CASTLGQGPYEQYF. The CDR3 region has the DNA TGTGCCAGCACCCTGGGACAGGGGCCCTACGAGCAGTACTTC.

This rearrangement joins TRBV6-5 to TRBJ2-2, with TRBD1 matching over 8 bases. CDR3 size: 15 residues. The trim removed 0 bases at V and 8 bases at J, leaving 5 bases unmatched. Per the germline V gene, CDR1 is MNHEY and CDR2 is SVGAGI. The CDR3 DNA follows: TGTGCCAGCAGTTACTCGACAGGGGCCTTTGGGGAGCTGTTTTTT. This codes for CASSYSTGAFGELFF.

This sequence joins TRBV7-2 and TRBJ2-1, with 8 positions matching TRBD1. Looked up from germline, CDR1 is SGHTA and CDR2 is FQGNSA. The CDR3 spans 16 residues. V was pared by 1 base and J by 3 bases, with 5 bases of the junction left unmatched. The CDR3: CASSLDLGQDYNEQFF. CDR3 in DNA: TGTGCCAGCAGCTTAGATTTGGGACAGGACTACAATGAGCAGTTCTTC. The full variable domain, with the rest looked up from reference TRBV7-2 and TRBJ2-1, is GAGVSQSPSNKVTEKGKDVELRCDPISGHTALYWYRQSLGQGLEFLIYFQGNSAPDKSGLPSDRFSAERTGGSVSTLTIQRTQQEDSAVYLCASSLDLGQDYNEQFFGPGTRLTVL.

This clone was seen just once. This sequence joins TRBV19 and TRBJ1-2; 7 bases align to TRBD1. Germline lookup yields CDR1 LNHDA and CDR2 SQIVND (reference sequence). Losses at the gene ends were 1 base for V and 4 bases for J; bases not matched to a gene: 6. CDR3 length equals 15 residues. CDR3 amino acids: CASSIALRQGYGYTF. The CDR3 DNA sequence: TGTGCCAGTAGTATAGCCTTACGACAGGGCTATGGCTACACCTTC.

Here the CDR3 DNA reads TGTGCCAGCTCACCACCGACAGCCTACGAGCAGTACTTC. As protein: CASSPPTAYEQYF. The V gene is TRBV18, the J gene TRBJ2-7, with D possibly matching TRBD1 (5 bases). CDR1 and CDR2 (germline): KGHSH, LQKENI. The CDR3 consists of 13 residues. Trimming left V 0 bases short and J 2 bases short, with 5 bases between.

The chain has TRBV14 and TRBJ2-1, with 14 positions matching TRBD2. CDR1 is SGHDN, CDR2 FVKESK, per germline. This CDR3 region has 15 residues. With V trimmed by 4 bases and J by 7 bases, 3 bases remained unmatched. The CDR3 protein is CASSLGLAGVNEQFF. The CDR3 nucleotides are TGTGCCAGCAGCCTGGGACTAGCGGGGGTTAATGAGCAGTTCTTC. Drawing the rest from reference TRBV14 and TRBJ2-1, the complete variable domain is EAGVTQFPSHSVIEKGQTVTLRCDPISGHDNLYWYRRVMGKEIKFLLHFVKESKQDESGMPNNRFLAERTGGTYSTLKVQPAELEDSGVYFCASSLGLAGVNEQFFGPGTRLTVL.

The chain uses TRBV6-2 or TRBV6-3 and TRBJ2-3; maybe TRBD2 (6 bases). V dropped 2 bases and J dropped 2 bases, with 23 bases sitting between them. The CDR3 has 19 residues. Germline lookup yields CDR1 MNHEY and CDR2 SVGEGT. Here the CDR3 DNA reads TGTGCCAGCAGTTACCCTGAGCACCGAGCGGGCGACCTCACAGATACGCAGTATTTT. It codes for CASSYPEHRAGDLTDTQYF.

The J gene is TRBJ2-7, the V gene TRBV30, with 7 bases matching TRBD2. The V and J ends lost 0 bases and 4 bases, in that order; junction bases with no gene match: 9. The germline gives CDR1 GTSNPN, CDR2 SVGIG (reference sequence). The CDR3 consists of 15 residues. The CDR3 sequence is CAWSVYRGESYEQYF. The CDR3 nucleotides are TGTGCCTGGAGTGTATACCGGGGGGAGTCGTACGAGCAGTACTTC.